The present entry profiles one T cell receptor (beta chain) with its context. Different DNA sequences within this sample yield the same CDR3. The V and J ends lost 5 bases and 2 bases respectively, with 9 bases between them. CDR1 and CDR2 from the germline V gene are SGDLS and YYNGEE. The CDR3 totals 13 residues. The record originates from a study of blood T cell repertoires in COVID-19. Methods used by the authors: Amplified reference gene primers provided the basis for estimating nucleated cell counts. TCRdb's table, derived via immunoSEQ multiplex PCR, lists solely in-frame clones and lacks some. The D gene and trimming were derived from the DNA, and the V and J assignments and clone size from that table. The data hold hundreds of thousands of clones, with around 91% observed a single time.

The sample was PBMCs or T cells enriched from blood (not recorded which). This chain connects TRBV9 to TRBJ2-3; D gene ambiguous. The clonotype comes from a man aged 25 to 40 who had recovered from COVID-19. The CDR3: CASSTTNTDTQYF. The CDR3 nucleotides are TGTGCCAGCAGTACTACCAACACAGATACGCAGTATTTT.